A selection of T cell receptor beta chains follows, all from one sample in a study of T cells after somatic rescue of genetic block. TCRdb keeps only in-frame clones here, not all; method: immunoSEQ multiplex PCR. The data hold around 57,000 clones, with more than 90% observed a single time. The sample consisted of peripheral blood mononuclear cells (PBMCs). Source of these receptors: a child younger than two. Both conserved end residues are part of each CDR3. The D gene is left open where the match is weak. A clone size is listed for some rows: how often the clone was seen (once, few, many), or a class if it is expanded.

CDR3 DNA: TGTGCCAGCAGCCCCCTTCCCCAGTCTGGGGCCAACGTCCTGACTTTC
CDR3 protein: CASSPLPQSGANVLTF
V gene: TRBV27
clone size: once
D gene: NA
J gene: TRBJ2-6

CDR3 DNA: TGTGCCAGTAGTATAGGGACAGGGAACTATGGCTACACCTTC
CDR3 protein: CASSIGTGNYGYTF
V gene: TRBV19
clone size: NA
D gene: TRBD1
J gene: TRBJ1-2

CDR3 DNA: TGCGCCAGCAGCCCCAACCTAGCGGGAGGGTACAATGAGCAGTTCTTC
CDR3 protein: CASSPNLAGGYNEQFF
V gene: TRBV5-1
clone size: NA
D gene: TRBD2
J gene: TRBJ2-1

CDR3 DNA: TGTGCCAGTAGTCCAGGCGGGACAGGGGATTACGAGCAGTACTTC
CDR3 protein: CASSPGGTGDYEQYF
V gene: TRBV19
clone size: NA
D gene: TRBD1
J gene: TRBJ2-7

CDR3 DNA: TGTGCCAGCAGTGAATTCATGGGAAATTCACCCCTCCACTTT
CDR3 protein: CASSEFMGNSPLHF
V gene: TRBV25-1
clone size: NA
D gene: NA
J gene: TRBJ1-6

CDR3 DNA: TGTGCCAGCAGCCCCTGGGACAGCTCTGGAAACACCATATATTTT
CDR3 protein: CASSPWDSSGNTIYF
V gene: TRBV14
clone size: NA
D gene: TRBD1
J gene: TRBJ1-3

CDR3 DNA: TGTGCCAGCACGGCGAACACCGGGGAGCTGTTTTTT
CDR3 protein: CASTANTGELFF
V gene: TRBV2
clone size: NA
D gene: NA
J gene: TRBJ2-2

CDR3 DNA: TGCACCAGCAGCTTTAGCGGGGGCCGCACAGATACGCAGTATTTT
CDR3 protein: CTSSFSGGRTDTQYF
V gene: TRBV1
clone size: NA
D gene: NA
J gene: TRBJ2-3

CDR3 DNA: TGTGCCAGCAGCCCCACCTTACTAGCGGGAGGGTTCTACGAGCAGTACTTC
CDR3 protein: CASSPTLLAGGFYEQYF
V gene: TRBV11-2
clone size: once
D gene: TRBD2
J gene: TRBJ2-7

CDR3 DNA: TGTGCCAGCAGTGAAATAGTCAGCTACTATGGCTACACCTTC
CDR3 protein: CASSEIVSYYGYTF
V gene: TRBV6-1
clone size: NA
D gene: NA
J gene: TRBJ1-2

CDR3 DNA: TGCGCCAGCAGCTTGGTCCGGGAAGAGCAGTACTTC
CDR3 protein: CASSLVREEQYF
V gene: TRBV5-1
clone size: once
D gene: NA
J gene: TRBJ2-7

CDR3 DNA: TGCGCCAGCAGCCAAGACCTAGCGTACAATGAGCAGTTCTTC
CDR3 protein: CASSQDLAYNEQFF
V gene: TRBV4-3
clone size: NA
D gene: NA
J gene: TRBJ2-1

CDR3 DNA: TGTGCCAGCAGTTTTCCAGGGTACCACAATGAGCAGTTCTTC
CDR3 protein: CASSFPGYHNEQFF
V gene: TRBV27
clone size: once
D gene: NA
J gene: TRBJ2-1

CDR3 DNA: TGTGCCAGTAGCCCCGGGACAGTGAACGACGAGCAGTACTTC
CDR3 protein: CASSPGTVNDEQYF
V gene: TRBV19
clone size: NA
D gene: TRBD1
J gene: TRBJ2-7

CDR3 DNA: TGTGCCAGCAGCTTCGGGAAGAACACCGGGGAGCTGTTTTTT
CDR3 protein: CASSFGKNTGELFF
V gene: TRBV5-4
clone size: NA
D gene: NA
J gene: TRBJ2-2

CDR3 DNA: TGTGCCAGCAGGCACCGGGACACCACCTACGAGCAGTACTTC
CDR3 protein: CASRHRDTTYEQYF
V gene: TRBV6-1
clone size: NA
D gene: NA
J gene: TRBJ2-7

CDR3 DNA: TGTGCCAGCAGTTACACATCCCAACTAGCGGGAGCCGGGGCCTACGAGCAGTACTTC
CDR3 protein: CASSYTSQLAGAGAYEQYF
V gene: TRBV6-7
clone size: few
D gene: TRBD2
J gene: TRBJ2-7